This T cell receptor (beta chain) derives from a study of response to subunit inactivated influenza vaccine. MiXCR was run by TCRdb on the RT-PCR reads, yielding one entry per CDR3 protein. The sample yields around 760,000 distinct CDR3 sequences, 11% to 15% seen once. The germline V gene has CDR1 MGHDK and CDR2 SYGVNS. This CDR3 region has 11 residues. Trimming removed 10 bases from V and 5 bases from J, with 10 bases in between. Broader study findings: With each seasonal influenza vaccination, the authors suggested, few new T cells are recruited.

As to this clonotype: Its antigen remains unidentified.

This TCR was recovered from a man over 45 who received an inactivated influenza vaccine. The specimen was PBMCs from blood, collected 14 days before vaccination. The rearrangement uses TRBV25-1 and TRBJ2-3, with no clear D. This chain's CDR3 is CATFWGDTQYF. The CDR3 DNA reads TGTGCCACCTTTTGGGGAGATACGCAGTATTTT.